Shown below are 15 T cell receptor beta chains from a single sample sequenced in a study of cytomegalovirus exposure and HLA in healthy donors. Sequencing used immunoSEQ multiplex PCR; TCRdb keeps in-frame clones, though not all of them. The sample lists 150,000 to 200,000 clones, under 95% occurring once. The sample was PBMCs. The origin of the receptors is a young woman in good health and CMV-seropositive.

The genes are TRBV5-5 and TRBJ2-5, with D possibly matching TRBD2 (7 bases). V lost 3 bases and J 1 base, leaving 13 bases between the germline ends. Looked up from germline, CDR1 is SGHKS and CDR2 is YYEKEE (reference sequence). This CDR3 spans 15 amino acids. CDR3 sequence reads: CASSSGGRVQETQYF. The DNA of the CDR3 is TGTGCCAGCAGCTCCGGGGGGCGCGTCCAAGAGACCCAGTACTTC.

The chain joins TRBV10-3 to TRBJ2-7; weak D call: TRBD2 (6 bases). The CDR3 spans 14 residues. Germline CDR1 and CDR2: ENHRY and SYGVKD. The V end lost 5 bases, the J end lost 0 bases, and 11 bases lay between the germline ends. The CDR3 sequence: CAISTSPSSYEQYF. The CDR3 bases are TGTGCCATCAGTACTAGCCCCAGCTCCTACGAGCAGTACTTC.

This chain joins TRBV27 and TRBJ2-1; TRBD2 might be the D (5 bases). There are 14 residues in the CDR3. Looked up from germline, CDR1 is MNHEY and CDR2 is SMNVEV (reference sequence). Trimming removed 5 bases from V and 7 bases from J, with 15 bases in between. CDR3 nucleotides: TGTGCCAGCAGTGCCGCCAACGGGATAAATGAGCAGTTCTTC. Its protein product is CASSAANGINEQFF.

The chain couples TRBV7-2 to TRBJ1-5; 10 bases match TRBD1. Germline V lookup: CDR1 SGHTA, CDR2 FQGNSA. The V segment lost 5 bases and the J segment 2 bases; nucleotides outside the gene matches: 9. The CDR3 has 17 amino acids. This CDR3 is CASSRFPGTGGNQPQHF. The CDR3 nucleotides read TGTGCCAGCAGCCGATTCCCCGGGACAGGGGGCAATCAGCCCCAGCATTTT.

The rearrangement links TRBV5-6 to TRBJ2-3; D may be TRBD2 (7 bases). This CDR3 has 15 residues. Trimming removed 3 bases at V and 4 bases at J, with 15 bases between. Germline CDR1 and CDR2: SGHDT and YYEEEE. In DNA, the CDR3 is TGTGCCAGCAGCTGGGGGGGCACCTCACCAGATACGCAGTATTTT. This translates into CASSWGGTSPDTQYF. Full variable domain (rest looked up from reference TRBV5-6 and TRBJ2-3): DAGVTQSPTHLIKTRGQQVTLRCSPKSGHDTVSWYQQALGQGPQFIFQYYEEEERQRGNFPDRFSGHQFPNYSSELNVNALLLGDSALYLCASSWGGTSPDTQYFGPGTRLTVL.

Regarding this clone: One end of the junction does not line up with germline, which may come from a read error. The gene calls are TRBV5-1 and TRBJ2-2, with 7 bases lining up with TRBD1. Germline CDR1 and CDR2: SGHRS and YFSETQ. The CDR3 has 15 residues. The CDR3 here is CASSFLQGNAGELFF. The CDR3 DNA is TGCGCCAGCAGCTTCCTACAGGGGAACGCCGGGGAGCTGTTTTTT.

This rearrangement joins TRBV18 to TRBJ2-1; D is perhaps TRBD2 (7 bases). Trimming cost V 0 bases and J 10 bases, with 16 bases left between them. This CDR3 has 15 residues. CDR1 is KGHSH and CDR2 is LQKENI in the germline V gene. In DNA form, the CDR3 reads TGTGCCAGCTCACCACCGGGGGCGACTAGCAGAGAGCAGTTCTTC. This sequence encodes CASSPPGATSREQFF.

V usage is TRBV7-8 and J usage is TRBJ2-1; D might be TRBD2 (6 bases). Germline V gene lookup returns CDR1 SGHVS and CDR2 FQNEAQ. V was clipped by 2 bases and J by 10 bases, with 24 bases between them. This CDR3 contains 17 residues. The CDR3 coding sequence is TGTGCCAGCAGCTTATTTCCCCCGGGAGAGTTCTTTGGGGAGCAGTTCTTC. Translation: CASSLFPPGEFFGEQFF.

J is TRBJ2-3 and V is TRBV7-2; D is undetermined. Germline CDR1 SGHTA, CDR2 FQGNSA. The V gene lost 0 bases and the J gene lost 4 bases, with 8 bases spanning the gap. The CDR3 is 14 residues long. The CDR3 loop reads CASSLAVHPDTQYF. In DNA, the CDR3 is TGTGCCAGCAGCTTAGCAGTACACCCAGATACGCAGTATTTT.

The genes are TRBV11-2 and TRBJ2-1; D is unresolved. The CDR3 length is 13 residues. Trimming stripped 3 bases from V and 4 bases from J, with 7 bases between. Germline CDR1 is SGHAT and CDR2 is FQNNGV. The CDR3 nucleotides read TGTGCCAGCAGCTTGGCGGTTTACAATGAGCAGTTCTTC. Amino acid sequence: CASSLAVYNEQFF.

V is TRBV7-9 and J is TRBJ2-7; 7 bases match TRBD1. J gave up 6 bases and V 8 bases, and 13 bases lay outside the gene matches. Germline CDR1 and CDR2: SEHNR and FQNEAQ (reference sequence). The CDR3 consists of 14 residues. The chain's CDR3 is CASGRDSSRLEQYF. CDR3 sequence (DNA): TGTGCCAGCGGAAGGGACAGTTCTCGTCTCGAGCAGTACTTC.

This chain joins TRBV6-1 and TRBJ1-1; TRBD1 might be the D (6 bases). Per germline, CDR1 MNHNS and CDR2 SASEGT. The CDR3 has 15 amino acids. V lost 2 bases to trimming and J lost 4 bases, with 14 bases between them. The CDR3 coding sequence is TGTGCCAGCAGTGAACGGCCGGGGACATCCACTGAAGCTTTCTTT. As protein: CASSERPGTSTEAFF.

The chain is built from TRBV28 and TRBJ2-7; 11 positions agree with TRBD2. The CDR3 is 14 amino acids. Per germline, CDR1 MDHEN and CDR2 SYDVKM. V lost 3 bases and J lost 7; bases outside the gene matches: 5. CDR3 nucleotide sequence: TGTGCCAGCAGTTTGACTAGCGGGATGAGGGAGCAGTACTTC. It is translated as CASSLTSGMREQYF. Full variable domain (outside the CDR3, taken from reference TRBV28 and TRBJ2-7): DVKVTQSSRYLVKRTGEKVFLECVQDMDHENMFWYRQDPGLGLRLIYFSYDVKMKEKGDIPEGYSVSREKKERFSLILESASTNQTSMYLCASSLTSGMREQYFGPGTRLTVT.

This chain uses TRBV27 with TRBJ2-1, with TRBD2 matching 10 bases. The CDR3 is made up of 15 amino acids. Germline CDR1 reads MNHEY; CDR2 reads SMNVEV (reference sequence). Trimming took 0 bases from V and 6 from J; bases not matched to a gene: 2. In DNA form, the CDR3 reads TGTGCCAGCAGTTTATCTAGCGGGGGGAGCAATGAGCAGTTCTTC. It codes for CASSLSSGGSNEQFF.

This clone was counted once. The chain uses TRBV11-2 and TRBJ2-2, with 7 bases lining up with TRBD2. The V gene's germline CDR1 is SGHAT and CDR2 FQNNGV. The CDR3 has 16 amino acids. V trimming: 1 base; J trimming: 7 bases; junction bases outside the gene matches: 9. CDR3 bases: TGTGCCAGCAGCTTAGGCGGGGGAGCCACCTTCGGGGAGCTGTTTTTT. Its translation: CASSLGGGATFGELFF.